This TCR beta chain comes out of a study of cytomegalovirus exposure and HLA in healthy donors. In the study overall: From HLA-typed donors, an early data release held tens of millions of unique TCRs. Study-wide findings and caveats: Altogether, 150 to 200 TCR beta chains were recorded as cytomegalovirus-associated.

The study ran its PCR with 60 Vbeta and 13 Jbeta primers. This table comes from immunoSEQ multiplex PCR, and its TCRdb copy is limited to in-frame clones, with some not included. Of approximately 150,000 clones listed, around 80% were seen once; the top ten hold more than 3.5%. A note on this clone: Antigen: not known.

This sequence originates from a man in his forties in good health and CMV-seronegative. Sequencing was done on a sample of PBMCs.

The CDR3 region has the DNA TGTGCCTGGAGCGGGGAGAATGAGCAGTTCTTC. Amino acids: CAWSGENEQFF. This rearrangement joins TRBV30 to TRBJ2-1, with D perhaps TRBD2 (5 bases). Trimming took 3 bases from V and 7 from J, leaving 7 bases between them. Per the germline V gene, CDR1 is GTSNPN and CDR2 is SVGIG (reference sequence). CDR3 length: 11 residues.